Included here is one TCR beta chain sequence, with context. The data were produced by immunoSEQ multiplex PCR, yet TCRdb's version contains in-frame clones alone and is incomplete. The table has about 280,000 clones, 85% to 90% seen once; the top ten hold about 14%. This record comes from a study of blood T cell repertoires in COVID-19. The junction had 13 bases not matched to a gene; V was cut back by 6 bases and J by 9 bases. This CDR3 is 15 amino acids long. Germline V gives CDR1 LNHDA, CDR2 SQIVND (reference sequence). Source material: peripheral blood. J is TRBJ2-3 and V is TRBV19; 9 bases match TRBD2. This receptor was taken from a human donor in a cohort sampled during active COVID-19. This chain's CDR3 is CASSPLDSGSGTQYF. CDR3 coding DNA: TGTGCCAGTAGCCCTTTGGATAGCGGGAGTGGAACGCAGTATTTT.